The clone carrying this T cell receptor beta chain has just a few counts. Its antigen remains unidentified. CDR3 length: 15 residues. The V and J ends lost 5 bases and 6 bases, in that order; junction bases with no gene match: 11. Germline assignment: CDR1 SGHTA and CDR2 FQGNSA. This specimen belongs to a study of T cells after yellow fever vaccination. Points from the study as a whole: Weaker, the secondary response peaked sooner, at day 5 versus 15.

5'RACE template switching produced TCR cDNA carrying a universal primer site and UMIs. TCRdb fed the 5' RACE reads into MiXCR, producing one record per CDR3 protein. This sample carries nearly 350,000 distinct CDR3 sequences, approximately 8% of them seen once, and the ten largest clones take roughly 18%. The source material was PBMCs, sampled 35 to 50 days after the first yellow fever vaccination. The J gene is TRBJ1-1, the V gene TRBV7-2; 8 bases fit TRBD1. This TCR was sampled from a man aged 18 to 29 who received the YFV17D yellow fever vaccine. In nucleotides, the CDR3 is TGTGCCAGCAGCCACTCCCGGACAGGGCGGCCTGAAGCTTTCTTT. Protein sequence: CASSHSRTGRPEAFF.